Below, one TCR beta chain is given with its context. As yet, its antigen is unknown. These data belong to a study of a mutant IDH1 vaccine in newly diagnosed glioma. Across the study: Vaccination began 4-6 weeks post radiotherapy alone, or with temozolomide cycles. Patients got radiotherapy, temozolomide, or both beforehand, and most got both.

The time point denotes: week 35, safety follow-up. With topical imiquimod, each dose of the vaccine consisted of 300 ug of mutant IDH1 20-mer peptide. Patients in the study were vaccinated eight times, receiving shots in weeks 1, 3, 5, 7, 11, 15, 19 and 23. This CDR3 is 14 amino acids long. With 4 bases removed from V and 0 bases from J, the gap between germline ends came to 10 bases. Looked up from germline, CDR1 is SGHRS and CDR2 is YFSETQ. TCRdb's table, derived via immunoSEQ multiplex PCR, lists solely in-frame clones and lacks some. This repertoire shows approximately 50,000 clones, around 78% found once; its top ten account for about 12%.

The specimen was PBMCs, collected from a glioma patient whose treatment included an IDH1 peptide vaccine. This rearrangement joins TRBV5-1 to TRBJ1-1, with D hard to call. The clonotype was recovered from a man aged 40-55 years with glioma. Here the CDR3 DNA reads TGCGCCAGCAGCCCTCAAACCATGAACACTGAAGCTTTCTTT. As protein: CASSPQTMNTEAFF. The full variable domain, rest sourced from reference TRBV5-1 and TRBJ1-1, is KAGVTQTPRYLIKTRGQQVTLSCSPISGHRSVSWYQQTPGQGLQFLFEYFSETQRNKGNFPGRFSGRQFSNSRSEMNVSTLELGDSALYLCASSPQTMNTEAFFGQGTRLTVV.